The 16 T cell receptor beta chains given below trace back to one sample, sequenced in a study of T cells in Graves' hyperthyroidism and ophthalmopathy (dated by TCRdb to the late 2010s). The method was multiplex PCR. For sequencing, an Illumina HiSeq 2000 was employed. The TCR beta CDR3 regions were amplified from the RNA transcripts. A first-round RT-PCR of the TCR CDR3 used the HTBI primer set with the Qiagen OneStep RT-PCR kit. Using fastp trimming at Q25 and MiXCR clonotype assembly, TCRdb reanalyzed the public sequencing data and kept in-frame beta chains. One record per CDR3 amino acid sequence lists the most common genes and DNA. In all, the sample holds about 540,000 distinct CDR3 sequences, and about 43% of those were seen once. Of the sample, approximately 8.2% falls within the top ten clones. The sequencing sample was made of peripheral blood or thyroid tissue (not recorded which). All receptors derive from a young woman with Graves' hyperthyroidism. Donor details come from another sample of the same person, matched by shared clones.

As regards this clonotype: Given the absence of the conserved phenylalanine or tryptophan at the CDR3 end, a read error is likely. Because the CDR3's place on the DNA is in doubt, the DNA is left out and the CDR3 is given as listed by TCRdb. The CDR3 loop is CASVDRNY. The rearrangement joins TRBV2 to TRBJ1-6; the table gives TRBD1 as D, unverified against the DNA. The CDR3 is 8 amino acids in total, end residues counted. From germline, CDR1 is SNHLY and CDR2 FYNNEI.

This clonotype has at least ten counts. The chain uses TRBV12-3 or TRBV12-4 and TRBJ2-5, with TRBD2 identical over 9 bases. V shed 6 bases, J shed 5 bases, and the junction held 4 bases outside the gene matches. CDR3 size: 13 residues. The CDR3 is CASRPSGRETQYF. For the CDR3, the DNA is TGTGCCAGCAGACCCAGCGGGAGGGAGACCCAGTACTTC.

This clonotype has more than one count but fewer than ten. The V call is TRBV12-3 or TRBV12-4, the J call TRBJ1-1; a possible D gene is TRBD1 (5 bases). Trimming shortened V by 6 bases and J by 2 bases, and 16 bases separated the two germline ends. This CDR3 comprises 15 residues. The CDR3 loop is CASSTNPGLNTEAFF. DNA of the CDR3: TGTGCCAGCAGCACCAATCCGGGACTAAACACTGAAGCTTTCTTT.

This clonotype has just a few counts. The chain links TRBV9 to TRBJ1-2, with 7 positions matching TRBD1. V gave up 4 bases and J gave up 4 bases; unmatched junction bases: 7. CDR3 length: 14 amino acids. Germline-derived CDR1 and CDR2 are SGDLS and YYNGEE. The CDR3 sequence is CASSPMTGIYGYTF. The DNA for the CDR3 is TGTGCCAGCAGCCCGATGACAGGGATCTATGGCTACACCTTC.

This CDR3 reads CAIRRTGELFF. DNA of the CDR3: TGTGCCATCAGGAGGACAGGGGAGCTGTTTTTT. The gene calls are TRBV10-3 and TRBJ2-2; D possibly corresponds to TRBD1 (5 bases). The CDR3 extends over 11 amino acids. V was cut by 6 bases and J by 8 bases, with 7 bases left in between. Germline V gene data show CDR1 as ENHRY and CDR2 as SYGVKD.

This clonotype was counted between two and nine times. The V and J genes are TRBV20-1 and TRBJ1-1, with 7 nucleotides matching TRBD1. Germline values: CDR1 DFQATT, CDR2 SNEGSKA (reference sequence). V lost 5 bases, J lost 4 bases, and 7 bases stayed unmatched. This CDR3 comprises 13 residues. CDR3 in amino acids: CSAFTTGSTEAFF. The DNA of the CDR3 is TGCAGTGCTTTTACGACAGGGAGCACTGAAGCTTTCTTT.

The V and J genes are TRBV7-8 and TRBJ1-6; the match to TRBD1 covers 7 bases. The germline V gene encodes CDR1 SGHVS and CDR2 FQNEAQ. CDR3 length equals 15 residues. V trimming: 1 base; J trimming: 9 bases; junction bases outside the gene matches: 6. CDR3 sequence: CASSLVRGLSSPLHF. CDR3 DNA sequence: TGTGCCAGCAGCTTAGTGAGGGGGCTTAGTTCACCCCTCCACTTT.

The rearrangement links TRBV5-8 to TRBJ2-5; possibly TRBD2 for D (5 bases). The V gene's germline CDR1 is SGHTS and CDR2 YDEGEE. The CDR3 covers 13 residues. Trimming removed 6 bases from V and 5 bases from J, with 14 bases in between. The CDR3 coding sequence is TGTGCCAGCAACCCGCCTAGCTCTGAGACCCAGTACTTC. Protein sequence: CASNPPSSETQYF.

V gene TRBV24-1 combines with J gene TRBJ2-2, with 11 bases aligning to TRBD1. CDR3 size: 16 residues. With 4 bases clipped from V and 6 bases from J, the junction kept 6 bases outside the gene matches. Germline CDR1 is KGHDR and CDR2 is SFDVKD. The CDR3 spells CATSDSGTGGSGELFF. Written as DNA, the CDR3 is TGTGCCACCAGTGACTCCGGGACAGGGGGTTCCGGGGAGCTGTTTTTT.

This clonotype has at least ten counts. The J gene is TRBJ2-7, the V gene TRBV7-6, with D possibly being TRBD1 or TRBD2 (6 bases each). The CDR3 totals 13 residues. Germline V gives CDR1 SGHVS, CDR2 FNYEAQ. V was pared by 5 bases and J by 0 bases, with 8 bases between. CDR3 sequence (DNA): TGTGCCAGCAGCAGGGGGGACTCCTACGAGCAGTACTTC. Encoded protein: CASSRGDSYEQYF.

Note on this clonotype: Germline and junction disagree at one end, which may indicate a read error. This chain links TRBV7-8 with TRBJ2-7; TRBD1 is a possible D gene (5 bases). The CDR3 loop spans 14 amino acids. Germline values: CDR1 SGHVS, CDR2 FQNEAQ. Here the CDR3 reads CVSSLGHSSYEQYF. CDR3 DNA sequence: TGTGTCAGCAGCTTAGGACATTCGTCCTACGAGCAGTACTTC.

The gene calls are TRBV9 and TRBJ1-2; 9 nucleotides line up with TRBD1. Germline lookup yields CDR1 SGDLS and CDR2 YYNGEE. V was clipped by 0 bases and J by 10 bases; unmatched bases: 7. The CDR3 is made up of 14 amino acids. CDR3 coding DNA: TGTGCCAGCAGCGTAGTCAGGACAGGGGTTGACTACACCTTC. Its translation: CASSVVRTGVDYTF.

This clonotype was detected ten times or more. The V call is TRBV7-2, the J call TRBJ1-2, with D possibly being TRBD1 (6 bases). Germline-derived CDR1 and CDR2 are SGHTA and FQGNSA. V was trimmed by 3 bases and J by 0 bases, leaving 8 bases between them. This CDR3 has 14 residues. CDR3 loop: CASSLDRANYGYTF. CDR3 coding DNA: TGTGCCAGCAGCTTGGACAGAGCTAACTATGGCTACACCTTC.

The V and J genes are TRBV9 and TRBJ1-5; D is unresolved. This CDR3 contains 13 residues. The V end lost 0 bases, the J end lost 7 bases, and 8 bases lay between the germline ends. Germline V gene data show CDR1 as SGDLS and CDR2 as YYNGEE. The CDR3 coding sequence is TGTGCCAGCAGCGTAGACCCTCAACAGCCCCAGCATTTT. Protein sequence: CASSVDPQQPQHF.

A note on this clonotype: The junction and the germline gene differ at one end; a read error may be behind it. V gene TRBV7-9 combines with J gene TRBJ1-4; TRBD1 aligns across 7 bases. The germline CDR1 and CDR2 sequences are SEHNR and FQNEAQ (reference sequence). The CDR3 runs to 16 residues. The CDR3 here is CASSQVPGQQNEKLFF. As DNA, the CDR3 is TGCGCCAGCAGCCAAGTGCCGGGACAGCAAAATGAAAAACTGTTTTTT.

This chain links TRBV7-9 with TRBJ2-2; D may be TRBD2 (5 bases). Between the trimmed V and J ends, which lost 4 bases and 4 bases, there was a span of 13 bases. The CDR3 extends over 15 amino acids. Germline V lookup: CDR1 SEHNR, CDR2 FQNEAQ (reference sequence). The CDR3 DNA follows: TGTGCCAGCAGCTCAGAGGGCCCAGGCACCGGGGAGCTGTTTTTT. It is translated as CASSSEGPGTGELFF.